This T cell receptor beta chain was recorded in a study of Ad26.COV2.S vaccination and SARS-CoV-2 variants. For the study at large: By the intramuscular route, Ad26.COV2.S was given once, or twice 56 days apart.

This CDR3 region has 14 residues. Per the germline V gene, CDR1 is SGHAT and CDR2 is FQNNGV. The J segment lost 6 bases and the V segment lost 6 bases, leaving 4 bases of the junction unmatched. Study-wide results and limits: Vaccine and placebo groups showed comparable non-spike TCR breadth.

In this sample, this clone turned up a few times. Its antigen is unidentified. Data came from immunoSEQ multiplex PCR; TCRdb stores just in-frame clones and leaves some out. Of around 300,000 clones listed, 88% were seen once; the top ten hold 6.4%. The treatment is: about 20 received Ad26.COV2.S at low or high dose, single or two shots; a few received placebo; per-sample allocation not given. Sampling was performed 63 days after the first vaccine or placebo injection. The source material was peripheral blood, sampled in a trial of Ad26.COV2.S vaccine versus placebo. This chain connects TRBV11-2 to TRBJ2-2; 10 positions match TRBD2. The clonotype was recovered from a person aged 18 to 65 who received the Ad26.COV2.S COVID-19 vaccine or a placebo. CDR3 DNA: TGTGCCAGCAGTTGGACTAGCGGCGCCGGGGAGCTGTTTTTT. This codes for CASSWTSGAGELFF.